Each of the 28 T cell receptor beta chains below was sequenced from the same sample in a study of graft-versus-host responses after intestinal transplantation. Profiling relied on immunoSEQ multiplex PCR, and the TCRdb table lists in-frame clones only, not all of them. In the table there are just over 40,000 clones, about 95% of which are singletons. Which antigens these TCRs recognize remains unknown. Here the sequenced sample was unstimulated CD8+ T cells sorted from spleen or lymph node cells, taken before transplant. The receptors were sampled from a human donor who was the organ donor for an intestinal transplant.

J is TRBJ1-3 and V is TRBV4-3, with D unresolved. The V gene lost 0 bases and the J gene lost 4 bases, with 16 bases spanning the gap. CDR1 is LGHNA and CDR2 is YSLEER in the germline V gene. This CDR3 contains 17 residues. The CDR3 is CASSQEISRESGNTIYF. The CDR3 DNA follows: TGCGCCAGCAGCCAAGAAATCAGTCGGGAAAGCGGAAACACCATATATTTT.

This chain links TRBV5-1 with TRBJ2-5; D ambiguous. From germline, CDR1 is SGHRS and CDR2 YFSETQ. V was shortened by 4 bases and J by 4 bases, with 8 bases between the two germline ends. This CDR3 contains 12 residues. The CDR3 loop reads CASSPYGETQYF. CDR3 DNA sequence: TGCGCCAGCAGCCCCTACGGAGAGACCCAGTACTTC. Looking up the rest from reference TRBV5-1 and TRBJ2-5 gives the full variable domain: KAGVTQTPRYLIKTRGQQVTLSCSPISGHRSVSWYQQTPGQGLQFLFEYFSETQRNKGNFPGRFSGRQFSNSRSEMNVSTLELGDSALYLCASSPYGETQYFGPGTRLLVL.

This chain connects TRBV5-4 to TRBJ2-3, with TRBD2 matching over 8 bases. This CDR3 contains 15 residues. Germline V gene sequence: CDR1 SGHNT, CDR2 YYREEE (reference sequence). Germline trimming cut 4 bases from V and 6 bases from J; bases unmatched to any gene: 10. The CDR3 DNA follows: TGTGCCAGCAGCGAGATAGCGGGGCCCGGGGATACGCAGTATTTT. Translation: CASSEIAGPGDTQYF.

V and J are TRBV7-2 and TRBJ2-6, with unresolved D. V dropped 5 bases and J dropped 1 base, with 15 bases sitting between them. The germline V gene encodes CDR1 SGHTA and CDR2 FQGNSA. This CDR3 has 17 residues. This CDR3 is CASSLHPIASGANVLTF. Here the CDR3 DNA reads TGTGCCAGCAGCCTACACCCGATAGCTTCTGGGGCCAACGTCCTGACTTTC. Complete variable domain (other parts from reference TRBV7-2 and TRBJ2-6): GAGVSQSPSNKVTEKGKDVELRCDPISGHTALYWYRQSLGQGLEFLIYFQGNSAPDKSGLPSDRFSAERTGGSVSTLTIQRTQQEDSAVYLCASSLHPIASGANVLTFGAGSRLTVL.

The V call is TRBV19, the J call TRBJ2-7; D is unclear. Germline V gene lookup returns CDR1 LNHDA and CDR2 SQIVND (reference sequence). The CDR3 spans 13 residues. V lost 5 bases, J lost 0 bases, and 8 bases lay in between. CDR3 in amino acids: CASSHFASYEQYF. CDR3 DNA sequence: TGTGCCAGTAGTCACTTCGCCTCCTACGAGCAGTACTTC.

The gene calls are TRBV2 and TRBJ2-5, with 7 bases identical to TRBD1. The J call may be incorrect, as the DNA end agrees better with TRBJ2-7. Germline lookup yields CDR1 SNHLY and CDR2 FYNNEI. The CDR3 sequence is 16 residues long. The CDR3 spells CASRLKHRDRNYEQYF. The CDR3 DNA sequence: TGTGCCAGCAGGTTGAAACACCGGGACAGAAATTACGAGCAGTACTTC.

This clone was recorded once. V usage is TRBV30 and J usage is TRBJ1-1; no reliable D call. The ends were cut back, 0 bases at V and 8 bases at J, with 10 bases in the middle. There are 12 residues in the CDR3. Germline values: CDR1 GTSNPN, CDR2 SVGIG (reference sequence). In nucleotides, the CDR3 is TGTGCCTGGAGTGTTATAGGTGCCGAAGCTTTCTTT. This codes for CAWSVIGAEAFF.

The V gene is TRBV7-6, the J gene TRBJ2-7; perhaps D is TRBD1 or TRBD2 (5 bases each). CDR1 SGHVS and CDR2 FNYEAQ come from the germline V gene. Between the trimmed V and J ends, which lost 2 bases and 0 bases, there was a span of 8 bases. This CDR3 spans 14 amino acids. CDR3 in amino acids: CASSLLGVSYEQYF. CDR3 coding DNA: TGTGCCAGCAGCTTATTGGGGGTCTCCTACGAGCAGTACTTC. The full variable domain, its missing parts supplied by reference TRBV7-6 and TRBJ2-7, is GAGVSQSPRYKVTKRGQDVALRCDPISGHVSLYWYRQALGQGPEFLTYFNYEAQQDKSGLPNDRFSAERPEGSISTLTIQRTEQRDSAMYRCASSLLGVSYEQYFGPGTRLTVT.

This clone was counted once. The gene calls are TRBV4-1 and TRBJ2-7; TRBD1 aligns across 8 bases. The CDR3 spans 16 residues. The V segment lost 4 bases and the J segment 2 bases; nucleotides outside the gene matches: 10. Germline V lookup: CDR1 MGHRA, CDR2 YSYEKL. CDR3 residues: CASSPLAGGSPYEQYF. The CDR3 DNA is TGCGCCAGCAGCCCACTGGCAGGGGGCAGTCCCTACGAGCAGTACTTC.

J is TRBJ1-1 and V is TRBV5-5; TRBD1 aligns across 7 bases. The junction had 14 bases not matched to a gene; V was cut back by 1 base and J by 11 bases. CDR1 SGHKS and CDR2 YYEKEE come from the germline V gene (reference sequence). The CDR3 spans 15 residues. The DNA of the CDR3 is TGTGCCAGCAGCTTGTCCCCTTTGACAGGGCTTGGGGCTTTCTTT. Protein: CASSLSPLTGLGAFF.

The chain recombines TRBV6-6 with TRBJ2-7, with D perhaps being TRBD1 or TRBD2 (5 bases each). Germline V gene sequence: CDR1 MNHNY, CDR2 SVGAGI (reference sequence). There are 13 residues in the CDR3. Trimming took off 0 bases at V and 6 bases at J, with 9 bases between the two ends. CDR3 sequence: CASSYSSGTEQYF. In DNA form, the CDR3 reads TGTGCCAGCAGTTACTCTTCCGGGACCGAGCAGTACTTC.

The J gene is TRBJ1-5, the V gene TRBV4-1, with D possibly matching TRBD1 (6 bases). The V and J ends lost 1 base and 2 bases respectively, with 12 bases between them. The CDR3 contains 16 residues. The germline V gene has CDR1 MGHRA and CDR2 YSYEKL. In nucleotides, the CDR3 is TGCGCCAGCAGCCAAGCGGAGGGGGTAGGCAATCAGCCCCAGCATTTT. Translating it yields CASSQAEGVGNQPQHF.

This chain connects TRBV7-9 to TRBJ1-1; 8 nucleotides agree with TRBD1. Germline V CDR1 and CDR2: SEHNR, FQNEAQ (reference sequence). The CDR3 totals 16 residues. Trimming cost V 1 base and J 4 bases; bases outside gene matches: 8. The CDR3, as DNA: TGTGCCAGCAGCTTAGGGCAGGGGGCAGGGGGCACTGAAGCTTTCTTT. Protein: CASSLGQGAGGTEAFF.

The rearrangement uses TRBV19 and TRBJ2-3; D remains ambiguous. V lost 5 bases to trimming and J lost 4 bases, with 13 bases between them. CDR1 is LNHDA, CDR2 SQIVND, per germline (reference sequence). The CDR3 length is 14 residues. The CDR3 nucleotides are TGTGCCAGTAGTCCCACCCCCTCATCAGATACGCAGTATTTT. Protein: CASSPTPSSDTQYF.

CDR3 loop: CASSGGGNMPDEQYF. The CDR3, as DNA: TGCGCCAGCAGCGGGGGCGGGAACATGCCCGACGAGCAGTACTTC. This chain uses TRBV5-1 with TRBJ2-7, with D possibly being TRBD1 or TRBD2 (6 bases each). CDR1 is SGHRS and CDR2 is YFSETQ in the germline V gene. V was trimmed by 4 bases and J by 5 bases, leaving 19 bases between them. The CDR3 is 15 amino acids.

The genes are TRBV4-3 and TRBJ2-5, with a tentative D call TRBD2 (6 bases). Between the trimmed V and J ends, which lost 4 bases and 2 bases, there was a span of 11 bases. Germline V gene lookup returns CDR1 LGHNA and CDR2 YSLEER. The CDR3 is 14 residues long. The chain's CDR3 is CASSPGTLQETQYF. In DNA form, the CDR3 reads TGCGCCAGCAGCCCGGGGACTCTTCAAGAGACCCAGTACTTC.

The chain employs TRBV5-5 and TRBJ2-7, with unresolved D. Trimming cost V 1 base and J 2 bases, with 10 bases left between them. The germline V gene encodes CDR1 SGHKS and CDR2 YYEKEE (reference sequence). The CDR3 runs 14 residues. Here the CDR3 reads CASSLRAGPYEQYF. The CDR3 DNA reads TGTGCCAGCAGCTTGCGGGCAGGCCCCTACGAGCAGTACTTC.

J is TRBJ2-5 and V is TRBV7-8, with a weak D call TRBD2 (8 bases). The CDR3 contains 18 residues. V was cut by 5 bases and J by 5 bases, with 27 bases left in between. The germline gives CDR1 SGHVS, CDR2 FQNEAQ. The CDR3 reads CASSPRGGGGGGRETQYF. CDR3 in DNA: TGTGCCAGCAGCCCAAGAGGGGGCGGCGGCGGGGGGAGGGAGACCCAGTACTTC.

This clone has just one count. The V and J genes are TRBV5-6 and TRBJ1-1, with D unclear. The CDR3 loop spans 12 amino acids. Between the trimmed V and J ends, which lost 6 bases and 0 bases, there was a span of 6 bases. From germline, CDR1 is SGHDT and CDR2 YYEEEE. CDR3 sequence: CASTQMNTEAFF. For the CDR3, the DNA is TGTGCCAGCACTCAGATGAACACTGAAGCTTTCTTT.

This chain uses TRBV4-3 with TRBJ2-7; 11 bases align to TRBD2. The CDR3 runs to 15 residues. Trimming took 3 bases from V and 3 from J; bases not matched to a gene: 4. The germline CDR1 and CDR2 sequences are LGHNA and YSLEER. The CDR3 coding sequence is TGCGCCAGCAGCCAGCTAGCGGGGGGCCTCTACGAGCAGTACTTC. Residues: CASSQLAGGLYEQYF.

The chain is built from TRBV5-1 and TRBJ2-1; 9 bases are shared with TRBD1. Germline CDR1 SGHRS, CDR2 YFSETQ. Trimming at V came to 4 bases and at J to 4 bases, leaving 3 bases not matched to a gene. The CDR3 is 14 amino acids. The CDR3, as DNA: TGCGCCAGCAGCGCCGGGACAGGGTACAATGAGCAGTTCTTC. Its protein product is CASSAGTGYNEQFF.

This chain links TRBV19 with TRBJ2-6, with 9 bases that match TRBD2. The CDR3 runs 15 residues. Trimming cost V 6 bases and J 4 bases; bases outside gene matches: 4. Germline loops: CDR1 LNHDA, CDR2 SQIVND (reference sequence). As DNA, the CDR3 is TGTGCCAGTAGCCAGGGACTAGCCGGGGCCAACGTCCTGACTTTC. Protein sequence: CASSQGLAGANVLTF.

This clone has just one count. J is TRBJ2-7 and V is TRBV5-1; D possibly corresponds to TRBD2 (5 bases). V lost 2 bases to trimming and J lost 2 bases, with 14 bases between them. The CDR3 consists of 15 residues. The V gene's germline CDR1 is SGHRS and CDR2 YFSETQ. The CDR3 loop reads CASSFASGLTYEQYF. The DNA for the CDR3 is TGCGCCAGCAGCTTTGCCTCTGGACTGACCTACGAGCAGTACTTC.

For this clone: The same CDR3 also results from other DNA sequences found in this sample. The chain has TRBV27 and TRBJ2-7, with 10 bases identical to TRBD2. This CDR3 spans 13 amino acids. With V trimmed by 6 bases and J by 6 bases, 5 bases remained unmatched. Germline CDR1 and CDR2: MNHEY and SMNVEV (reference sequence). The CDR3 sequence is CASRSGGAGEQYF. The CDR3 nucleotides are TGTGCCAGCAGGAGCGGGGGGGCGGGCGAGCAGTACTTC.

This clone was seen only once. This rearrangement joins TRBV7-3 to TRBJ2-1, with 9 bases matching TRBD2. V dropped 3 bases and J dropped 6; count of bases not matched to a gene: 6. The CDR3 is made up of 15 amino acids. Germline values: CDR1 SGHTA, CDR2 FQGTGA. As DNA, the CDR3 is TGTGCCAGCAGCTTCAGCCTAGCGGGGATCAATGAGCAGTTCTTC. Its translation is CASSFSLAGINEQFF.

The chain is built from TRBV10-3 and TRBJ2-2, with 8 bases identical to TRBD1. The length of the CDR3 is 13 residues. Trimming took 8 bases from V and 3 from J; bases not matched to a gene: 2. Per germline, CDR1 ENHRY and CDR2 SYGVKD. CDR3 protein: CAIGTGDTGELFF. CDR3 nucleotide sequence: TGTGCCATCGGGACAGGTGACACCGGGGAGCTGTTTTTT.

This clone was recorded only once. The V gene is TRBV6-6, the J gene TRBJ2-7; 9 bases are shared with TRBD1. Trimming removed 7 bases from V and 2 bases from J; junction bases left unmatched: 6. CDR1 and CDR2 (germline): MNHNY, SVGAGI (reference sequence). This CDR3 has 14 residues. The CDR3 spells CASTPGTGTYEQYF. For the CDR3, the DNA is TGTGCCAGCACCCCTGGGACAGGGACCTACGAGCAGTACTTC.

Note on this clone: It is unclear where the CDR3 begins or ends on the DNA, so no DNA is shown, and the CDR3 is as TCRdb lists it. The rearrangement links TRBV27 to TRBJ2-1; the D call in the table, TRBD1, was not verified against the DNA. Inclusive of both ends, the CDR3 amounts to 14 amino acids. Germline V CDR1 and CDR2: MNHEY, SMNVEV (reference sequence). CDR3 region: CASSSSTGTNEQFF.